A selection of T cell receptor beta chains follows, all from one sample in a study of OX40 agonist ivuxolimab in advanced cancers. Sequencing was performed with immunoSEQ multiplex PCR; in TCRdb, only in-frame clones are kept and a portion is missing. The data contain 58,000 or so clones, about four fifths of them singletons. Sequences were derived from CD4+ or CD8+ T cells sorted from blood, sampled in a trial of the OX40 agonist ivuxolimab. The receptors were gathered from an adult with an advanced solid tumor such as melanoma, head and neck, liver or kidney cancer. CDR3s include the opening cysteine and the closing phenylalanine or tryptophan. Fields, in order: J gene, V gene, D gene, CDR3 length, clone size, CDR3 protein, CDR3 DNA. D genes are given only for firm matches. Clone size is not always given. Where it is, it says once, few, many or a class for expanded clones.

J gene: TRBJ1-2
V gene: TRBV9
D gene: .
CDR3 length: 17
clone size: few
CDR3 protein: CASSVPTQTGYNYGYTF
CDR3 DNA: TGTGCCAGCAGCGTCCCAACCCAAACAGGCTACAACTATGGCTACACCTTC

J gene: TRBJ2-7
V gene: TRBV2
D gene: TRBD2
CDR3 length: 19
clone size: .
CDR3 protein: CASSEQRGLAGGLEFEQYF
CDR3 DNA: TGTGCCAGCAGTGAACAACGGGGACTAGCGGGGGGTTTGGAATTCGAGCAGTACTTC

J gene: TRBJ2-7
V gene: TRBV11-2
D gene: .
CDR3 length: 15
clone size: .
CDR3 protein: CASSEMDKGSYEQYF
CDR3 DNA: TGTGCCAGCAGCGAAATGGATAAAGGCTCCTACGAGCAGTACTTC

J gene: TRBJ2-3
V gene: TRBV2
D gene: .
CDR3 length: 15
clone size: .
CDR3 protein: CASSGFTSSTDTQYF
CDR3 DNA: TGTGCCAGCAGTGGGTTCACCTCTAGCACAGATACGCAGTATTTT

J gene: TRBJ1-1
V gene: TRBV27
D gene: .
CDR3 length: 14
clone size: .
CDR3 protein: CASSSLLGVTEAFF
CDR3 DNA: TGTGCCAGCAGTTCCCTTCTTGGGGTCACTGAAGCTTTCTTT

J gene: TRBJ1-5
V gene: TRBV16
D gene: TRBD1
CDR3 length: 14
clone size: .
CDR3 protein: CASSPGQGNQPQHF
CDR3 DNA: TGTGCCAGCAGCCCCGGACAGGGCAATCAGCCCCAGCATTTT

J gene: TRBJ1-2
V gene: TRBV2
D gene: .
CDR3 length: 12
clone size: .
CDR3 protein: CASRGEVYGYTF
CDR3 DNA: TGTGCCAGCAGGGGCGAGGTCTATGGCTACACCTTC

J gene: TRBJ2-7
V gene: TRBV2
D gene: TRBD1
CDR3 length: 13
clone size: .
CDR3 protein: CANRQGEPYEQYF
CDR3 DNA: TGTGCCAACCGACAGGGCGAACCCTACGAGCAGTACTTC

J gene: TRBJ1-3
V gene: TRBV6-1
D gene: .
CDR3 length: 15
clone size: .
CDR3 protein: CASSEAGSSGNTIYF
CDR3 DNA: TGTGCCAGCAGTGAAGCAGGGTCCTCTGGAAACACCATATATTTT

J gene: TRBJ2-3
V gene: TRBV19
D gene: TRBD1
CDR3 length: 15
clone size: .
CDR3 protein: CASSVRDREADTQYF
CDR3 DNA: TGTGCCAGTAGTGTCCGGGACAGGGAGGCAGATACGCAGTATTTT

J gene: TRBJ2-5
V gene: TRBV5-4
D gene: TRBD2
CDR3 length: 19
clone size: .
CDR3 protein: CASSYPKTETSGSQETQYF
CDR3 DNA: TGTGCCAGCAGCTACCCGAAAACGGAGACTAGCGGGAGTCAGGAGACCCAGTACTTC

J gene: TRBJ2-5
V gene: TRBV14
D gene: TRBD1
CDR3 length: 16
clone size: .
CDR3 protein: CASSLGQGRSQETQYF
CDR3 DNA: TGTGCCAGCAGCCTGGGACAGGGGCGAAGCCAAGAGACCCAGTACTTC

J gene: TRBJ2-3
V gene: TRBV2
D gene: .
CDR3 length: 16
clone size: .
CDR3 protein: CASKLRTGASTDTQYF
CDR3 DNA: TGTGCCAGCAAATTAAGAACGGGGGCTAGCACAGATACGCAGTATTTT

J gene: TRBJ2-5
V gene: TRBV11-2
D gene: .
CDR3 length: 15
clone size: .
CDR3 protein: CASSLVAEPWETQYF
CDR3 DNA: TGTGCCAGCAGCTTAGTTGCTGAGCCCTGGGAGACCCAGTACTTC

J gene: TRBJ2-7
V gene: TRBV11-3
D gene: TRBD2
CDR3 length: 13
clone size: .
CDR3 protein: CASSLETSGSWGF
CDR3 DNA: TGTGCCAGCAGCTTAGAGACTAGCGGGTCCTGGGGTTTC

J gene: TRBJ1-2
V gene: TRBV18
D gene: .
CDR3 length: 16
clone size: .
CDR3 protein: CASSPTPPGFNYGYTF
CDR3 DNA: TGTGCCAGCTCACCGACTCCGCCGGGGTTTAACTATGGCTACACCTTC

J gene: TRBJ2-3
V gene: TRBV11-3
D gene: .
CDR3 length: 16
clone size: .
CDR3 protein: CASSPGTSEAYDTQYF
CDR3 DNA: TGTGCCAGCAGCCCAGGGACATCCGAGGCTTATGATACGCAGTATTTT

J gene: TRBJ1-1
V gene: TRBV28
D gene: .
CDR3 length: 12
clone size: .
CDR3 protein: CASSFSLAEAFF
CDR3 DNA: TGTGCCAGCAGTTTCTCCCTTGCTGAAGCTTTCTTT

J gene: TRBJ2-3
V gene: TRBV27
D gene: TRBD1
CDR3 length: 15
clone size: .
CDR3 protein: CASSTRDRATDTQYF
CDR3 DNA: TGTGCCAGCAGTACCCGGGACAGGGCGACAGATACGCAGTATTTT

J gene: TRBJ1-5
V gene: TRBV28
D gene: TRBD1
CDR3 length: 16
clone size: .
CDR3 protein: CASSSHTGTADQPQHF
CDR3 DNA: TGTGCCAGCAGTTCCCACACCGGGACAGCGGATCAGCCCCAGCATTTT

J gene: TRBJ2-4
V gene: TRBV18
D gene: TRBD1
CDR3 length: 17
clone size: .
CDR3 protein: CASSPGSGQVDKNIQYF
CDR3 DNA: TGTGCCAGCTCACCCGGCTCCGGACAGGTCGACAAAAACATTCAGTACTTC

J gene: TRBJ2-7
V gene: TRBV10-3
D gene: .
CDR3 length: 16
clone size: .
CDR3 protein: CAIRGLNGAVLNEQYF
CDR3 DNA: TGTGCCATCAGGGGGCTAAATGGGGCTGTTTTGAACGAGCAGTACTTC

J gene: TRBJ1-2
V gene: TRBV9
D gene: TRBD1
CDR3 length: 17
clone size: few
CDR3 protein: CASSGSRDRGRDYGYTF
CDR3 DNA: TGTGCCAGCAGCGGGTCCCGGGACAGGGGGCGTGACTATGGCTACACCTTC

J gene: TRBJ2-5
V gene: TRBV28
D gene: .
CDR3 length: 14
clone size: .
CDR3 protein: CASTVLAGSETQYF
CDR3 DNA: TGTGCCAGCACTGTGCTGGCAGGGTCAGAGACCCAGTACTTC

J gene: TRBJ1-1
V gene: TRBV19
D gene: TRBD1
CDR3 length: 14
clone size: .
CDR3 protein: CASSRQGRGAEAFF
CDR3 DNA: TGTGCCAGTAGCAGACAGGGGCGAGGGGCTGAAGCTTTCTTT

J gene: TRBJ2-2
V gene: TRBV5-1
D gene: .
CDR3 length: 14
clone size: few
CDR3 protein: CASSQDWDPGELFF
CDR3 DNA: TGCGCCAGCAGCCAGGACTGGGACCCGGGGGAGCTGTTTTTT

J gene: TRBJ2-3
V gene: TRBV7-3
D gene: TRBD2
CDR3 length: 15
clone size: .
CDR3 protein: CASSSSGLATDTQYF
CDR3 DNA: TGTGCCAGCAGCTCCTCGGGACTAGCGACAGATACGCAGTATTTT

J gene: TRBJ1-2
V gene: TRBV30
D gene: .
CDR3 length: 12
clone size: .
CDR3 protein: CAWSVQGNGYTF
CDR3 DNA: TGTGCCTGGAGTGTACAGGGTAATGGCTACACCTTC

J gene: TRBJ2-1
V gene: TRBV5-1
D gene: TRBD2
CDR3 length: 13
clone size: once
CDR3 protein: CASAGRERSEQFF
CDR3 DNA: TGCGCCAGCGCAGGGCGGGAGAGGAGTGAGCAGTTCTTC

J gene: TRBJ1-5
V gene: TRBV7-9
D gene: .
CDR3 length: 14
clone size: few
CDR3 protein: CASSPGQNNQPQHF
CDR3 DNA: TGTGCCAGCAGCCCTGGACAGAATAATCAGCCCCAGCATTTT

J gene: TRBJ2-2
V gene: TRBV29-1
D gene: TRBD2
CDR3 length: 14
clone size: once
CDR3 protein: CSVAGLADTGELFF
CDR3 DNA: TGCAGCGTCGCGGGACTAGCGGACACCGGGGAGCTGTTTTTT

J gene: TRBJ1-6
V gene: TRBV20-1
D gene: .
CDR3 length: 11
clone size: .
CDR3 protein: CSAHGLGALHF
CDR3 DNA: TGCAGTGCCCATGGACTTGGGGCCCTCCACTTT

J gene: TRBJ1-6
V gene: TRBV19
D gene: .
CDR3 length: 13
clone size: .
CDR3 protein: CASSPRGQAPLHF
CDR3 DNA: TGTGCCAGTAGTCCTCGCGGTCAAGCACCCCTCCACTTT

J gene: TRBJ1-6
V gene: TRBV4-1
D gene: TRBD1
CDR3 length: 16
clone size: .
CDR3 protein: CASSQDWGQGQSPLHF
CDR3 DNA: TGCGCCAGCAGCCAAGATTGGGGACAGGGACAGTCACCCCTCCACTTT

J gene: TRBJ2-2
V gene: TRBV7-7
D gene: TRBD1
CDR3 length: 14
clone size: .
CDR3 protein: CASAEQGDTGELFF
CDR3 DNA: TGTGCTAGCGCCGAGCAGGGGGACACCGGGGAGCTGTTTTTT

J gene: TRBJ1-3
V gene: TRBV28
D gene: .
CDR3 length: 15
clone size: .
CDR3 protein: CATPMGGGGRNTIYF
CDR3 DNA: TGTGCCACCCCCATGGGGGGGGGAGGTCGAAACACCATATATTTT

J gene: TRBJ2-7
V gene: TRBV7-9
D gene: .
CDR3 length: 15
clone size: .
CDR3 protein: CASSHSRAGRYEQYF
CDR3 DNA: TGTGCCAGCAGCCACTCCCGGGCAGGGAGGTACGAGCAGTACTTC

J gene: TRBJ1-2
V gene: TRBV7-9
D gene: TRBD1
CDR3 length: 15
clone size: once
CDR3 protein: CASSSNVGTGDGYTF
CDR3 DNA: TGTGCCAGCAGCTCAAATGTAGGGACAGGGGACGGCTACACCTTC

J gene: TRBJ1-4
V gene: TRBV9
D gene: TRBD1
CDR3 length: 14
clone size: .
CDR3 protein: CASSPDRGEEKLFF
CDR3 DNA: TGTGCCAGCAGCCCAGACAGGGGTGAAGAAAAACTGTTTTTT

J gene: TRBJ2-3
V gene: TRBV10-1
D gene: TRBD2
CDR3 length: 15
clone size: .
CDR3 protein: CASNSGLAGEDTQYF
CDR3 DNA: TGCGCCAGCAACTCGGGACTAGCGGGAGAAGATACGCAGTATTTT

J gene: TRBJ2-1
V gene: TRBV19
D gene: TRBD1
CDR3 length: 15
clone size: .
CDR3 protein: CASSTRTGGRGEQFF
CDR3 DNA: TGTGCCAGTAGTACCCGGACAGGGGGCCGGGGTGAGCAGTTCTTC

J gene: TRBJ1-2
V gene: TRBV29-1
D gene: .
CDR3 length: 12
clone size: .
CDR3 protein: CSAREEGYGYTF
CDR3 DNA: TGCAGCGCTAGGGAGGAAGGGTATGGCTACACCTTC

J gene: TRBJ1-6
V gene: TRBV4-1
D gene: TRBD1
CDR3 length: 20
clone size: .
CDR3 protein: CASSRQARQGGNSYNSPLHF
CDR3 DNA: TGCGCCAGCAGCCGGCAAGCTCGACAGGGGGGGAACTCTTATAATTCACCCCTCCACTTT

J gene: TRBJ1-2
V gene: TRBV29-1
D gene: .
CDR3 length: 14
clone size: .
CDR3 protein: CSVEDWAGTYGYTF
CDR3 DNA: TGCAGCGTTGAAGATTGGGCAGGAACCTATGGCTACACCTTC

J gene: TRBJ1-1
V gene: TRBV14
D gene: .
CDR3 length: 14
clone size: .
CDR3 protein: CASSPPGGNTEAFF
CDR3 DNA: TGTGCCAGCAGCCCCCCCGGGGGGAACACTGAAGCTTTCTTT